A few counts support the clone carrying this T cell receptor (beta chain). Its specificity is unknown. Donors ranged from roughly 6 to 90 years old and were healthy Caucasians in Russia. Combining a sample-barcoded 5' primer with a J-beta primer mix, a second PCR ran for roughly 7 to 12 cycles. Every sample produced at least 2.5 million CDR3-containing paired-end reads. Each CDR3 protein is one row after TCRdb ran MiXCR on the 5' RACE reads. The sample consists of about 1.6 million distinct CDR3 sequences, 30% to 40% of them appearing once. Germline-derived CDR1 and CDR2 are WNHNN and SYGVQD (reference sequence). The CDR3 is 14 amino acids. After removal of 6 bases from V and 7 bases from J, the junction contained 10 bases not matched to a gene. This sample stems from a study of blood T cells in healthy people across ages. The overall study: About one barcoded beta molecule was captured per two T cells (by template switching).

Study outcomes and limitations: Naive CD4+ cell counts and diversity both ran higher in long-lived than in aged donors.

The sequence was collected from a woman aged 30 to 39 in good health. V gene TRBV10-1 combines with J gene TRBJ1-2; 8 bases map to TRBD1. The sequenced material came from blood. In DNA form, the CDR3 reads TGCGCCAGCAGGCAAAGGGACAGGCCGGTTGGCTACACCTTC. Translation gives CASRQRDRPVGYTF.